The 27 T cell receptor beta chains listed next were all sequenced from one sample in a study of T cells in Graves' hyperthyroidism and ophthalmopathy (dated by TCRdb to about 2019). Libraries were made using multiplex PCR. This sample was sequenced with an Illumina HiSeq 2000. The TCR beta CDR3 regions were amplified from RNA transcripts. For the first round of RT-PCR on the TCR CDR3, the HTBI primer set was used together with the Qiagen OneStep RT-PCR kit. TCRdb handled the public reads itself, with Q25 trimming in fastp and clone calling in MiXCR, and kept productive beta chains. CDR3 protein sequences are deduplicated, and each keeps its most common genes and DNA. The sample table contains 560,000 or so distinct CDR3 sequences; only one count was recorded for around 45% of them. The ten largest clonotypes hold approximately 8.2% of the sample. Sequences were obtained from peripheral blood or thyroid tissue (not recorded which). The receptors stem from a woman aged 18 to 35 with Graves' hyperthyroidism. Donor details come from another sample of the same person, matched by shared clones.

With regard to this clonotype: One junction end disagrees with the germline gene, perhaps due to a read error. V gene TRBV2 combines with J gene TRBJ2-5, with D possibly TRBD1 on 6 matching bases. Per germline, CDR1 SNHLY and CDR2 FYNNEI. This CDR3 spans 10 amino acids. The CDR3 coding sequence is TGTGCCAGCGGCGGACAGTCCCTGTGGTTC. This sequence encodes CASGGQSLWF.

To note about this clonotype: Since the CDR3 does not end with the conserved phenylalanine or tryptophan, this likely comes from a read error. V and J are TRBV10-3 and TRBJ1-2; D perhaps matches TRBD1 (6 bases). Per germline, CDR1 ENHRY and CDR2 SYGVKD. The CDR3 loop spans 13 amino acids. This CDR3 is CASSYSQGYGYTL. The CDR3 DNA is TGTGCCAGCAGTTACTCCCAGGGGTATGGCTACACCCTC.

The chain has TRBV2 and TRBJ1-4; a weak D match, TRBD1 (6 bases). Germline V gives CDR1 SNHLY, CDR2 FYNNEI. The CDR3 covers 14 residues. V dropped 9 bases and J dropped 4 bases, with 15 bases sitting between them. CDR3 DNA: TGTGCCAGTTCGACAGGCACCATTAATGAAAAACTGTTTTTT. Its protein product is CASSTGTINEKLFF.

With regard to this clonotype: This CDR3 is missing its conserved last phenylalanine or tryptophan, likely due to a read error. V is TRBV24-1 and J is TRBJ2-7, with TRBD1 matching 8 bases. Germline assignment: CDR1 KGHDR and CDR2 SFDVKD. The CDR3 consists of 14 residues. V dropped 11 bases and J dropped 3; count of bases not matched to a gene: 11. The CDR3, as DNA: TGTGCCATAATCCCGGGACAGGCCCACTACGAGCAGTACCTC. Its translation: CAIIPGQAHYEQYL.

The chain links TRBV12-5 to TRBJ1-2, with D maybe TRBD1 (6 bases). This CDR3 region has 15 residues. Looked up from germline, CDR1 is LGHNT and CDR2 is FRNRAP. Trimming cost V 5 bases and J 4 bases, with 17 bases left between them. This CDR3 is CASGLPRGTIYGYTF. DNA for the CDR3: TGTGCTAGTGGTCTACCCAGGGGCACCATCTATGGCTACACCTTC. Complete variable domain (other parts from reference TRBV12-5 and TRBJ1-2): DARVTQTPRHKVTEMGQEVTMRCQPILGHNTVFWYRQTMMQGLELLAYFRNRAPLDDSGMPKDRFSAEMPDATLATLKIQPSEPRDSAVYFCASGLPRGTIYGYTFGSGTRLTVV.

In regard to this clonotype: Compared with germline, one end of the junction differs, possibly owing to a read error. The chain couples TRBV9 to TRBJ2-5, with D tentatively TRBD2 (6 bases). Germline assignment: CDR1 SGDLS and CDR2 YYNGEE. This CDR3 contains 14 residues. The DNA for the CDR3 is TGCGCCAGCAGCCAAGTTGGCATGCGGAGGGCCCAGTACTTC. Its translation is CASSQVGMRRAQYF.

CDR3: CSVEDFRTGSTYEQYF. In nucleotides, the CDR3 is TGCAGCGTTGAAGATTTTCGGACAGGGAGTACCTACGAGCAGTACTTC. This sequence joins TRBV29-1 and TRBJ2-7; 8 bases map to TRBD1. Germline V gene sequence: CDR1 SQVTM, CDR2 ANQGSEA. Trimming removed 0 bases from V and 2 bases from J; junction bases left unmatched: 9. This CDR3 contains 16 residues.

As to this clonotype: At one end, the junction sequence differs from germline, possibly due to a read error. This chain uses TRBV11-1 with TRBJ1-1; a weak D match, TRBD1 (6 bases). The germline CDR1 and CDR2 sequences are SGHAT and FQDESV (reference sequence). The CDR3 is made up of 15 amino acids. CDR3 amino acids: CASSLPSGATSEASF. CDR3 nucleotides: TGTGCCAGCAGCTTACCTTCGGGGGCTACATCTGAAGCTTCCTTT. The whole variable domain, remainder taken from reference TRBV11-1 and TRBJ1-1, is EAEVAQSPRYKITEKSQAVAFWCDPISGHATLYWYRQILGQGPELLVQFQDESVVDDSQLPKDRFSAERLKGVDSTLKIQPAELGDSAMYLCASSLPSGATSEASFGQGTRLTVV.

As DNA, the CDR3 is TGTGCCAGCAGCCACGGGACAGCCTACACCGGGGAGCTGTTTTTT. Its protein is CASSHGTAYTGELFF. The rearrangement joins TRBV7-8 to TRBJ2-2, with 7 bases lining up with TRBD1. The V gene end was trimmed by 5 bases and the J gene end by 3 bases; junction bases not matched to a gene: 6. This CDR3 region has 15 residues. Germline V gene data show CDR1 as SGHVS and CDR2 as FQNEAQ.

The chain recombines TRBV15 with TRBJ1-3, with D possibly being TRBD1 (6 bases). The V end lost 9 bases, the J end lost 0 bases, and 12 bases lay between the germline ends. The germline CDR1 and CDR2 sequences are LNHNV and YYDKDF (reference sequence). This CDR3 region has 14 residues. The CDR3 DNA is TGTGCCACAGAAGGACAGCTCTCTGGAAACACCATATATTTT. This translates into CATEGQLSGNTIYF.

This clonotype was seen a handful of times. The chain couples TRBV5-1 to TRBJ1-1; D is perhaps TRBD1 (5 bases). CDR1 SGHRS and CDR2 YFSETQ come from the germline V gene. V gave up 6 bases and J gave up 0 bases, with 21 bases separating them. There are 17 residues in the CDR3. Here the CDR3 reads CASTSRGRGSMNTEAFF. CDR3 sequence (DNA): TGCGCCAGCACGTCGAGAGGACGGGGCTCTATGAACACTGAAGCTTTCTTT.

The rearrangement uses TRBV20-1 and TRBJ1-5; D is unresolved. This CDR3 has 13 amino acids. The V end was cut by 2 bases, the J end by 0 bases, with 5 bases between. CDR1 is DFQATT, CDR2 SNEGSKA, per germline (reference sequence). The CDR3 region has the DNA TGCAGTGCTAGACAGACTAGCAATCAGCCCCAGCATTTT. Amino acids: CSARQTSNQPQHF.

This clonotype was seen many times. The V call is TRBV10-3, the J call TRBJ1-3; weak D call: TRBD1 (5 bases). CDR3 size: 18 residues. V lost 3 bases to trimming and J lost 2 bases, with 20 bases between them. Germline CDR1 ENHRY, CDR2 SYGVKD. The CDR3 protein is CAISDLGASEVTGNTIYF. In DNA form, the CDR3 reads TGTGCCATCAGTGATCTCGGGGCGTCAGAAGTAACTGGAAACACCATATATTTT.

The chain has TRBV29-1 and TRBJ1-1, with D hard to call. CDR1 and CDR2 (germline): SQVTM, ANQGSEA. Trimming took 4 bases from V and 1 from J, leaving 10 bases between them. CDR3 size: 13 residues. The CDR3 loop is CSVGGSGNTEAFF. Here the CDR3 DNA reads TGCAGCGTTGGGGGATCGGGGAACACTGAAGCTTTCTTT.

The rearrangement joins TRBV25-1 to TRBJ1-2; perhaps TRBD1 as D (5 bases). The CDR3 covers 15 residues. Germline V gene data show CDR1 as MGHDK and CDR2 as SYGVNS. Trimming removed 6 bases from V and 2 bases from J, with 16 bases in between. DNA for the CDR3: TGTGCCAGCAGAGATCACGACCGGGGGAACTATGGCTACACCTTC. Its protein is CASRDHDRGNYGYTF.

This clonotype has just a few counts. The chain uses TRBV7-3 and TRBJ2-7; 8 bases align to TRBD2. From germline, CDR1 is SGHTA and CDR2 FQGTGA. Losses at the gene ends were 5 bases for V and 1 base for J; bases not matched to a gene: 13. CDR3 length equals 17 residues. CDR3 DNA: TGTGCCAGCAGCCCCTATAGCGGGAAGGGCCTGTCCTACGAGCAGTACTTC. Translation: CASSPYSGKGLSYEQYF.

The chain couples TRBV7-2 to TRBJ2-1; 10 bases match TRBD2. Unmatched junction bases numbered 2, after V lost 2 bases and J lost 7 bases. The CDR3 has 14 amino acids. CDR1 is SGHTA, CDR2 FQGNSA, per germline. In nucleotides, the CDR3 is TGTGCCAGCAGCTTACAACTAGCGGGAAATGAGCAGTTCTTC. Its protein product is CASSLQLAGNEQFF.

In regard to this clonotype: Sequence at one end of the junction differs from germline and may be a read error. This chain links TRBV10-3 with TRBJ1-2, with D possibly matching TRBD1 (5 bases). This CDR3 is 15 amino acids long. Germline assignment: CDR1 ENHRY and CDR2 SYGVKD. CDR3 protein: CASSQPGGVLSGYTF. As DNA, the CDR3 is TGTGCCAGCAGTCAACCGGGGGGAGTATTGAGTGGCTACACCTTC.

This clonotype has ten or more counts. The CDR3 loop is CSAVPLRSSYEQYF. For the CDR3, the DNA is TGCAGTGCTGTCCCTTTGCGGAGCTCCTACGAGCAGTACTTC. The V gene is TRBV20-1, the J gene TRBJ2-7, with D unresolved. Trimming shortened V by 5 bases and J by 0 bases, and 14 bases separated the two germline ends. The germline V gene encodes CDR1 DFQATT and CDR2 SNEGSKA (reference sequence). The CDR3 runs 14 residues.

The J gene is TRBJ1-5, the V gene TRBV29-1; TRBD1 matches at 11 bases. Per germline, CDR1 SQVTM and CDR2 ANQGSEA. The ends lost 5 bases at V and 7 bases at J; junction bases unmatched: 7. The CDR3 is 14 residues long. The CDR3 protein is CSVRSGQGGQPQHF. The CDR3 region has the DNA TGCAGCGTTAGGTCGGGACAGGGGGGGCAGCCCCAGCATTTT.

V is TRBV29-1 and J is TRBJ1-2; 10 bases match TRBD1. Trimming cost V 7 bases and J 8 bases; bases outside gene matches: 7. The CDR3 is 12 residues long. Germline V gene lookup returns CDR1 SQVTM and CDR2 ANQGSEA. The CDR3 coding sequence is TGCAGCGGGGGGACAGGGGCTGAAGGCTACACCTTC. Protein product: CSGGTGAEGYTF. Drawing the rest from reference TRBV29-1 and TRBJ1-2, the complete variable domain is SAVISQKPSRDICQRGTSLTIQCQVDSQVTMMFWYRQQPGQSLTLIATANQGSEATYESGFVIDKFPISRPNLTFSTLTVSNMSPEDSSIYLCSGGTGAEGYTFGSGTRLTVV.

The chain couples TRBV7-6 to TRBJ1-2, with D unclear. V lost 6 bases and J 4 bases, leaving 15 bases between the germline ends. Germline lookup yields CDR1 SGHVS and CDR2 FNYEAQ. The CDR3 sequence is 14 residues long. The CDR3 loop reads CASSYLGSAYGYTF. CDR3 DNA sequence: TGTGCCAGCAGTTACTTGGGCAGCGCCTATGGCTACACCTTC.

This clonotype came up many times. The chain uses TRBV25-1 and TRBJ2-5, with D perhaps matching TRBD1 (6 bases). This CDR3 has 13 residues. Germline values: CDR1 MGHDK, CDR2 SYGVNS. Trimming took 3 bases from V and 3 from J, leaving 8 bases between them. The chain's CDR3 is CASSDWTEETQYF. As DNA, the CDR3 is TGTGCCAGCAGTGATTGGACAGAAGAGACCCAGTACTTC.

This rearrangement joins TRBV29-1 to TRBJ2-2; perhaps TRBD1 as D (7 bases). Germline V lookup: CDR1 SQVTM, CDR2 ANQGSEA. Trimming shortened V by 4 bases and J by 3 bases, and 9 bases separated the two germline ends. This CDR3 is 13 amino acids long. The CDR3 nucleotides are TGCAGCGTTGGCAGGGGGGACACCGGGGAGCTGTTTTTT. Its protein is CSVGRGDTGELFF.

This clonotype has a handful of counts. The chain joins TRBV19 to TRBJ2-7; D possibly corresponds to TRBD2 (6 bases). V lost 3 bases and J lost 5, with 14 bases in between. Per germline, CDR1 LNHDA and CDR2 SQIVND (reference sequence). The CDR3 is made up of 14 amino acids. For the CDR3, the DNA is TGTGCCAGTAGTATCCTCGGGAGCTTTAACGAGCAGTACTTC. It specifies CASSILGSFNEQYF. Looking up the rest from reference TRBV19 and TRBJ2-7 gives the full variable domain: DGGITQSPKYLFRKEGQNVTLSCEQNLNHDAMYWYRQDPGQGLRLIYYSQIVNDFQKGDIAEGYSVSREKKESFPLTVTSAQKNPTAFYLCASSILGSFNEQYFGPGTRLTVT.

This chain connects TRBV25-1 to TRBJ1-4; TRBD1 is a possible D gene (5 bases). The V gene lost 1 base and the J gene lost 8 bases, with 14 bases spanning the gap. Germline CDR1 is MGHDK and CDR2 is SYGVNS. The length of the CDR3 is 15 residues. This chain's CDR3 is CASSEWQGVVEKLFF. The CDR3 DNA follows: TGTGCCAGCAGTGAATGGCAGGGAGTAGTGGAAAAACTGTTTTTT.

The chain carries TRBV15 and TRBJ2-6; 8 bases agree with TRBD1. Germline CDR1 LNHNV, CDR2 YYDKDF (reference sequence). With V trimmed by 4 bases and J by 0 bases, 8 bases remained unmatched. This CDR3 spans 18 amino acids. The CDR3 spells CATSTRQGPDSGANVLTF. In DNA, the CDR3 is TGTGCCACCAGCACTCGACAGGGGCCTGACTCTGGGGCCAACGTCCTGACTTTC. Filled out from reference TRBV15 and TRBJ2-6, the complete variable domain reads DAMVIQNPRYQVTQFGKPVTLSCSQTLNHNVMYWYQQKSSQAPKLLFHYYDKDFNNEADTPDNFQSRRPNTSFCFLDIRSPGLGDTAMYLCATSTRQGPDSGANVLTFGAGSRLTVL.